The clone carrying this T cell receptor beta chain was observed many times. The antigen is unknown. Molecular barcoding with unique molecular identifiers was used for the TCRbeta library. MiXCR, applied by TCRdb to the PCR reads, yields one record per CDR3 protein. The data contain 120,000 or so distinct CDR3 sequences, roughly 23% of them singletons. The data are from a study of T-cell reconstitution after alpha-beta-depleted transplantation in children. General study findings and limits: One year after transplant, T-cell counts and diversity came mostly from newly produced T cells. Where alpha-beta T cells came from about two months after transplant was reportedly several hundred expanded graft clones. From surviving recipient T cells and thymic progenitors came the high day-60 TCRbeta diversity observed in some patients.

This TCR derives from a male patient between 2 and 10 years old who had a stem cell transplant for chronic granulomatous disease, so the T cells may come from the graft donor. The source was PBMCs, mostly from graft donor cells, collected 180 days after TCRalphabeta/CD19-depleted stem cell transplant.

CDR3 sequence: CASTHGYEQYF. CDR3 DNA: TGTGCCAGCACCCACGGGTACGAGCAGTACTTC. The chain employs TRBV12-3 or TRBV12-4 and TRBJ2-7, with no clear D. CDR3 length: 11 amino acids. V was shortened by 7 bases and J by 4 bases, with 8 bases between the two germline ends.